Below are 30 T cell receptor beta chains sequenced from a single sample in a study of beta chain features in type 1 diabetes listed by TCRdb under 2018. Points the paper makes about the study in general: Type 1 diabetes patients showed a moderate but significant shortening of TCRB CDR3 length in all four CD4+ subsets.

The library was obtained by the immunoSEQ multiplex PCR assay. The entire isolated RNA was reverse transcribed using the High Capacity cDNA Reverse Transcription Kit, and thus expressed TCRB transcripts were sequenced. TCRdb mirrors the immuneACCESS table, restricted to in-frame sequences. Some clones are absent from its copies; in checked studies, under half trace to an unresolved V gene, and the reason for the others is unknown. Counted in this sample were approximately 120,000 clones; approximately 15% of them appeared once. Roughly 2.6% of the sample belongs to the ten largest clones. For these receptors, no antigen is known. The material sequenced was central memory CD4+ T cells from blood. All receptors derive from a man younger than 35 with type 1 diabetes.

This clone showed up just once. This chain connects TRBV7-6 to TRBJ2-7; 7 bases map to TRBD2. Germline loops: CDR1 SGHVS, CDR2 FNYEAQ. This CDR3 spans 14 amino acids. V gave up 4 bases and J gave up 8 bases; unmatched junction bases: 11. The CDR3 DNA sequence: TGTGCCAGCAGCTCGCAGCGGGACGGCAATAAGCAGTACTTC. As protein: CASSSQRDGNKQYF.

This clone was found a few times. The chain is built from TRBV19 and TRBJ2-3, with 7 bases matching TRBD1. Germline CDR1 is LNHDA and CDR2 is SQIVND (reference sequence). The CDR3 is made up of 13 amino acids. With V trimmed by 5 bases and J by 4 bases, 3 bases remained unmatched. This CDR3 reads CASSSQGADTQYF. In DNA, the CDR3 is TGTGCCAGTAGTTCGCAGGGGGCAGATACGCAGTATTTT.

This clone was found a few times. V gene TRBV30 combines with J gene TRBJ1-1, with TRBD1 identical over 7 bases. The CDR3 is 14 amino acids. Germline V gene lookup returns CDR1 GTSNPN and CDR2 SVGIG (reference sequence). Trimming took 5 bases from V and 1 from J; bases not matched to a gene: 7. The CDR3 sequence is CAWCPGTANTEAFF. For the CDR3, the DNA is TGTGCCTGGTGTCCCGGGACAGCGAACACTGAAGCTTTCTTT.

This clone appeared a few times. The genes are TRBV7-9 and TRBJ2-1; 9 bases are shared with TRBD1. In germline, CDR1 is SEHNR, CDR2 FQNEAQ (reference sequence). The junction had 9 bases not matched to a gene; V was cut back by 5 bases and J by 7 bases. This CDR3 region has 15 residues. CDR3 protein: CASSPVGDRGNEQFF. The CDR3 DNA reads as TGTGCCAGCAGCCCCGTTGGAGACAGGGGGAATGAGCAGTTCTTC.

V is TRBV18 and J is TRBJ2-2; 7 bases map to TRBD1. Per the germline V gene, CDR1 is KGHSH and CDR2 is LQKENI. This CDR3 is 16 amino acids long. Trimming removed 5 bases from V and 1 base from J; junction bases left unmatched: 7. The chain's CDR3 is CASSTTGTVNTGELFF. The CDR3 DNA sequence: TGTGCCAGCTCAACAACCGGGACAGTGAACACCGGGGAGCTGTTTTTT.

This clone was seen only once. This chain uses TRBV5-1 with TRBJ2-5; 7 bases are shared with TRBD1. With V trimmed by 0 bases and J by 4 bases, 0 bases remained unmatched. The germline V gene has CDR1 SGHRS and CDR2 YFSETQ. The CDR3 contains 13 residues. CDR3 sequence: CASSLGQGETQYF. The CDR3 coding sequence is TGCGCCAGCAGCTTGGGACAGGGAGAGACCCAGTACTTC.

The chain recombines TRBV6-6 with TRBJ2-7; TRBD2 might be the D (5 bases). Trimming removed 6 bases from V and 1 base from J, with 19 bases in between. This CDR3 is built from 16 residues. Germline V gene lookup returns CDR1 MNHNY and CDR2 SVGAGI (reference sequence). The CDR3 here is CASSPPDSRGSYEQYF. The CDR3 region has the DNA TGTGCCAGCAGCCCACCGGACTCGAGAGGATCCTACGAGCAGTACTTC.

This chain connects TRBV2 to TRBJ1-2; perhaps TRBD1 as D (6 bases). Trimming shortened V by 2 bases and J by 4 bases, and 8 bases separated the two germline ends. The germline CDR1 and CDR2 sequences are SNHLY and FYNNEI. CDR3 length equals 13 residues. The CDR3: CASSERGVYGYTF. The DNA of the CDR3 is TGTGCCAGCAGTGAAAGGGGGGTCTATGGCTACACCTTC. The full variable domain, rest sourced from reference TRBV2 and TRBJ1-2, is EPEVTQTPSHQVTQMGQEVILRCVPISNHLYFYWYRQILGQKVEFLVSFYNNEISEKSEIFDDQFSVERPDGSNFTLKIRSTKLEDSAMYFCASSERGVYGYTFGSGTRLTVV.

This clone was seen repeatedly, ten times or more. The chain recombines TRBV9 with TRBJ2-5, with D possibly TRBD2 on 5 matching bases. The CDR3 sequence is 14 residues long. Trimming pared 2 bases from V and 1 base from J, leaving 9 bases between. CDR1 is SGDLS and CDR2 is YYNGEE in the germline V gene. CDR3 amino acids: CASSVTGFQETQYF. CDR3 DNA: TGTGCCAGCAGCGTTACGGGGTTCCAAGAGACCCAGTACTTC.

The DNA of the CDR3 is TGTGCCAGCGGTCCCCTAGTAGTTGACTACACCTTC. Translated, it gives CASGPLVVDYTF. V usage is TRBV7-2 and J usage is TRBJ1-2; D remains unclear. The CDR3 contains 12 residues. Germline-derived CDR1 and CDR2 are SGHTA and FQGNSA. V lost 8 bases, J lost 10 bases, and 17 bases lay in between.

This clone was picked up a small number of times. The rearrangement joins TRBV25-1 to TRBJ1-5; no clear D. The CDR3 contains 13 residues. Trimming pared 2 bases from V and 0 bases from J, leaving 2 bases between. Germline assignment: CDR1 MGHDK and CDR2 SYGVNS. In DNA, the CDR3 is TGTGCCAGCAGTGAACATAGCAATCAGCCCCAGCATTTT. Protein product: CASSEHSNQPQHF.

J is TRBJ2-1 and V is TRBV11-1, with D possibly TRBD1 on 6 matching bases. This CDR3 has 14 amino acids. From germline, CDR1 is SGHAT and CDR2 FQDESV (reference sequence). The V and J ends lost 8 bases and 5 bases respectively, with 16 bases between them. The CDR3 DNA is TGTGCCAGCCAACTCCAACAGGGAAACAATGAGCAGTTCTTC. It encodes CASQLQQGNNEQFF.

This chain connects TRBV6-8 to TRBJ2-5, with no clear D. Germline loops: CDR1 MNHGY, CDR2 SAAAGT. This CDR3 comprises 18 residues. Trimming removed 6 bases at V and 3 bases at J, with 26 bases between. CDR3: CASRSHVLVTPLKETQYF. For the CDR3, the DNA is TGTGCCAGCAGATCGCATGTGCTTGTGACCCCTCTTAAAGAGACCCAGTACTTC.

This chain connects TRBV7-2 to TRBJ1-5, with 7 bases that match TRBD1. Per the germline V gene, CDR1 is SGHTA and CDR2 is FQGNSA. CDR3 length equals 18 residues. J lost 4 bases, V lost 5 bases, and 17 bases had no gene match. CDR3 sequence (DNA): TGTGCCAGCAGCCCCCAAATTCGACAGGGCCTATTGAATCAGCCCCAGCATTTT. Translated, it gives CASSPQIRQGLLNQPQHF.

A few counts support this clone. This chain joins TRBV2 and TRBJ2-4; 9 positions match TRBD1. This CDR3 region has 14 residues. Trimming at V came to 3 bases and at J to 4 bases, leaving 1 base not matched to a gene. Germline values: CDR1 SNHLY, CDR2 FYNNEI. This CDR3 reads CASSETGGKNIQYF. The CDR3 DNA is TGTGCCAGCAGTGAGACAGGGGGTAAAAACATTCAGTACTTC.

Many counts were recorded for this clone. This rearrangement joins TRBV5-1 to TRBJ2-2; 8 nucleotides match TRBD1. There are 14 residues in the CDR3. Germline V gene data show CDR1 as SGHRS and CDR2 as YFSETQ. The V gene end was trimmed by 0 bases and the J gene end by 6 bases; junction bases not matched to a gene: 1. In nucleotides, the CDR3 is TGCGCCAGCAGCTTGGAACAGGGGGCCGGGGAGCTGTTTTTT. This codes for CASSLEQGAGELFF.

The rearrangement joins TRBV5-1 to TRBJ1-3; possibly TRBD1 for D (5 bases). This CDR3 region has 17 residues. CDR1 is SGHRS, CDR2 YFSETQ, per germline. V lost 3 bases and J 0 bases, leaving 16 bases between the germline ends. For the CDR3, the DNA is TGCGCCAGCAGCTCGGAGCAGGGTCCATTCTCTGGAAACACCATATATTTT. This gives the protein CASSSEQGPFSGNTIYF.

This clone came up a few times. The chain combines TRBV7-2 with TRBJ1-2, with a tentative D call TRBD1 (6 bases). Germline values: CDR1 SGHTA, CDR2 FQGNSA. The CDR3 has 14 residues. V gave up 3 bases and J gave up 2 bases, with 10 bases separating them. The CDR3 protein is CASSLQGMNYGYTF. DNA for the CDR3: TGTGCCAGCAGCTTGCAGGGGATGAACTATGGCTACACCTTC. The full variable domain, in which reference TRBV7-2 and TRBJ1-2 provide the parts outside the CDR3, is GAGVSQSPSNKVTEKGKDVELRCDPISGHTALYWYRQSLGQGLEFLIYFQGNSAPDKSGLPSDRFSAERTGGSVSTLTIQRTQQEDSAVYLCASSLQGMNYGYTFGSGTRLTVV.

V and J are TRBV7-2 and TRBJ2-1, with D possibly matching TRBD1 (6 bases). V dropped 4 bases and J dropped 0 bases, with 10 bases sitting between them. From germline, CDR1 is SGHTA and CDR2 FQGNSA. The CDR3 consists of 15 residues. CDR3 residues: CASSYLQGSYNEQFF. The CDR3 DNA follows: TGTGCCAGCAGCTACTTACAGGGCTCCTACAATGAGCAGTTCTTC.

There are a few counts of this clone. This chain connects TRBV20-1 to TRBJ2-5; either TRBD1 or TRBD2 may fit D (5 bases each). CDR1 DFQATT and CDR2 SNEGSKA come from the germline V gene (reference sequence). The CDR3 has 11 residues. Trimming removed 5 bases from V and 9 bases from J, with 13 bases in between. The CDR3 here is CSAEERDPQYF. In nucleotides, the CDR3 is TGCAGTGCTGAGGAAAGGGACCCCCAGTACTTC.

The J gene is TRBJ1-1, the V gene TRBV9; 7 positions match TRBD1. Trimming removed 3 bases from V and 4 bases from J; junction bases left unmatched: 6. CDR1 is SGDLS and CDR2 is YYNGEE in the germline V gene. CDR3 size: 14 residues. CDR3 coding DNA: TGTGCCAGCAGCGAATGGACAGGTAGCACTGAAGCTTTCTTT. Protein: CASSEWTGSTEAFF.

The J gene is TRBJ2-3, the V gene TRBV7-9; D is unclear. Germline V gene lookup returns CDR1 SEHNR and CDR2 FQNEAQ (reference sequence). Trimming left V 4 bases short and J 0 bases short, with 11 bases between. The CDR3 runs to 15 residues. The CDR3 coding sequence is TGTGCCAGCAGCTATACAGCGACTAGCACAGATACGCAGTATTTT. It encodes CASSYTATSTDTQYF.

The rearrangement links TRBV7-2 to TRBJ1-6, with D maybe TRBD1 (5 bases). This CDR3 comprises 14 residues. CDR1 and CDR2 from the germline V gene are SGHTA and FQGNSA. V was cut by 1 base and J by 6 bases, with 7 bases left in between. The CDR3 region is CASSLERGNSPLHF. CDR3 DNA: TGTGCCAGCAGCTTAGAAAGGGGTAATTCACCCCTCCACTTT.

The gene calls are TRBV18 and TRBJ2-5; D not resolved. Germline CDR1 KGHSH, CDR2 LQKENI. V shed 2 bases and J shed 1 base, with 14 bases lying between them. The CDR3 is made up of 16 amino acids. CDR3 loop: CASSPTWNSAQETQYF. The CDR3 DNA reads TGTGCCAGCTCACCAACCTGGAATAGTGCCCAAGAGACCCAGTACTTC.

This clone was found a few times. This rearrangement joins TRBV10-2 to TRBJ2-3; D uncertain. CDR3 length equals 14 residues. Germline V gene data show CDR1 as WSHSY and CDR2 as SAAADI. V was trimmed by 3 bases and J by 0 bases, leaving 7 bases between them. In DNA, the CDR3 is TGCGCCAGCAGTGACGGCGGTAGCACAGATACGCAGTATTTT. Its translation is CASSDGGSTDTQYF.

This chain connects TRBV4-3 to TRBJ2-3; the D gene is possibly TRBD2 (5 bases). The CDR3 contains 14 residues. V was clipped by 0 bases and J by 7 bases, with 11 bases between them. In germline, CDR1 is LGHNA, CDR2 YSLEER. In DNA, the CDR3 is TGCGCCAGCAGCCAAGATCGGGCGGGTTATACGCAGTATTTT. This gives the protein CASSQDRAGYTQYF.

This clone was detected many times. The CDR3 DNA is TGCAGCGCCAATAGGAGGGGAGTAACTGAAGCTTTCTTT. Its translation: CSANRRGVTEAFF. The chain carries TRBV29-1 and TRBJ1-1; a weak D match, TRBD1 (5 bases). CDR1 and CDR2 (germline): SQVTM, ANQGSEA. CDR3 length: 13 residues. Trimming pared 7 bases from V and 5 bases from J, leaving 17 bases between.

J is TRBJ1-1 and V is TRBV6-5, with a tentative D call TRBD1 (6 bases). Trimming stripped 1 base from V and 11 bases from J, with 14 bases between. The CDR3 has 13 amino acids. Germline V gene sequence: CDR1 MNHEY, CDR2 SVGAGI. CDR3 nucleotide sequence: TGTGCCAGCAGTTACTACAGGGCGGTATCGGCTTTCTTT. It codes for CASSYYRAVSAFF.

Here the CDR3 DNA reads TGTGCCAGCAGCTTGGAGCCTAGCGGGGAGGCCGAGCAGTACTTC. The encoded protein is CASSLEPSGEAEQYF. V is TRBV5-4 and J is TRBJ2-7; 9 bases fit TRBD2. Germline lookup yields CDR1 SGHNT and CDR2 YYREEE (reference sequence). The ends lost 0 bases at V and 6 bases at J; junction bases unmatched: 7. This CDR3 region has 15 residues.

The rearrangement joins TRBV14 to TRBJ2-7; D gene ambiguous. The germline V gene has CDR1 SGHDN and CDR2 FVKESK. The CDR3 is 11 amino acids. V was clipped by 0 bases and J by 7 bases, with 4 bases between them. The CDR3 here is CASSQDTEQYF. CDR3 in DNA: TGTGCCAGCAGCCAAGATACGGAGCAGTACTTC.